Shown below are 10 T cell receptor beta chains from a single sample sequenced in a study of OX40 agonist ivuxolimab in advanced cancers. Here immunoSEQ multiplex PCR was the method, and the copy in TCRdb shows in-frame clones only, minus some. Of approximately 70,000 clones in the sample, 90% are singletons; the top ten hold roughly 0.5%. The sample consisted of CD4+ or CD8+ T cells sorted from blood, taken in a trial of the OX40 agonist ivuxolimab. These receptors originate from an adult with an advanced solid tumor such as melanoma, head and neck, liver or kidney cancer.

This clone was found once. V is TRBV7-9 and J is TRBJ2-6; a possible D gene is TRBD2 (6 bases). This CDR3 is built from 18 residues. Germline CDR1 is SEHNR and CDR2 is FQNEAQ (reference sequence). Trimming removed 3 bases at V and 0 bases at J, with 15 bases between. In DNA form, the CDR3 reads TGTGCCAGCAGCTTTTATAGCGGAGCTTACTCTGGGGCCAACGTCCTGACTTTC. This translates into CASSFYSGAYSGANVLTF.

The chain is built from TRBV11-1 and TRBJ2-5; D possibly corresponds to TRBD1 (5 bases). The end of the DNA aligns better with TRBJ2-7, so the J call may be wrong. Germline CDR1 SGHAT, CDR2 FQDESV (reference sequence). The CDR3 totals 14 residues. The CDR3 region is CASSRKGWSYEQYF. The CDR3 DNA sequence: TGTGCCAGCAGCCGGAAGGGGTGGAGCTACGAGCAGTACTTC.

The sample holds one count of this clone. This chain links TRBV28 with TRBJ2-3; the match to TRBD2 covers 10 bases. This CDR3 is 17 amino acids long. V gave up 5 bases and J gave up 1 base; unmatched junction bases: 9. Per the germline V gene, CDR1 is MDHEN and CDR2 is SYDVKM. The CDR3 here is CASSPLSGRAGTDTQYF. CDR3 nucleotides: TGTGCCAGCAGTCCCCTAAGCGGGAGGGCAGGCACAGATACGCAGTATTTT.

The chain employs TRBV7-2 and TRBJ2-1; D perhaps matches TRBD1 (6 bases). From germline, CDR1 is SGHTA and CDR2 FQGNSA. This CDR3 comprises 15 residues. Trimming shortened V by 2 bases and J by 5 bases, and 13 bases separated the two germline ends. CDR3 DNA sequence: TGTGCCAGCAGCTTAAGGGGGAGTAGGAACAATGAGCAGTTCTTC. Its translation: CASSLRGSRNNEQFF. The variable domain in full, completed from reference TRBV7-2 and TRBJ2-1, reads GAGVSQSPSNKVTEKGKDVELRCDPISGHTALYWYRQSLGQGLEFLIYFQGNSAPDKSGLPSDRFSAERTGGSVSTLTIQRTQQEDSAVYLCASSLRGSRNNEQFFGPGTRLTVL.

This sequence joins TRBV27 and TRBJ2-7, with TRBD1 matching over 8 bases. V dropped 5 bases and J dropped 0; count of bases not matched to a gene: 9. Germline lookup yields CDR1 MNHEY and CDR2 SMNVEV (reference sequence). The CDR3 length is 16 residues. CDR3 protein: CASSNYRGSNSYEQYF. DNA for the CDR3: TGTGCCAGCAGTAACTACAGGGGGTCAAACTCCTACGAGCAGTACTTC.

The gene calls are TRBV5-8 and TRBJ2-2; D gene uncertain. With 1 base removed from V and 3 bases from J, the gap between germline ends came to 10 bases. Germline values: CDR1 SGHTS, CDR2 YDEGEE. The CDR3 has 15 residues. In DNA, the CDR3 is TGTGCCAGCAGCTTGATGGGCGGAGACACCGGGGAGCTGTTTTTT. Encoded protein: CASSLMGGDTGELFF. Full variable domain (remainder filled in from reference TRBV5-8 and TRBJ2-2): EAGVTQSPTHLIKTRGQQATLRCSPISGHTSVYWYQQALGLGLQFLLWYDEGEERNRGNFPPRFSGRQFPNYSSELNVNALELEDSALYLCASSLMGGDTGELFFGEGSRLTVL.

The chain carries TRBV2 and TRBJ2-2; D unresolved. The CDR3 has 15 residues. Trimming shortened V by 4 bases and J by 1 base, and 10 bases separated the two germline ends. Per germline, CDR1 SNHLY and CDR2 FYNNEI. CDR3 DNA sequence: TGTGCCAGCAGTGGTCCCTATAGGAACACCGGGGAGCTGTTTTTT. This codes for CASSGPYRNTGELFF.

The V gene is TRBV6-5, the J gene TRBJ2-3, with D possibly being TRBD2 (6 bases). Between the trimmed V and J ends, which lost 8 bases and 0 bases, there was a span of 12 bases. The germline gives CDR1 MNHEY, CDR2 SVGAGI. The CDR3 has 14 residues. The CDR3 region is CASRSGLSTDTQYF. The CDR3 coding sequence is TGTGCCAGCCGATCGGGACTGAGCACAGATACGCAGTATTTT.

About this clone itself: It is unclear where the CDR3 begins or ends on the DNA, so no DNA is shown, and the CDR3 is as TCRdb lists it. The chain employs TRBV7-2 and TRBJ2-1; TRBD1 reflects the table's D call only, with no check against the DNA. Germline V lookup: CDR1 SGHTA, CDR2 FQGNSA. A total of 15 residues make up the CDR3, ends included. CDR3: CASSSSFGTGILVVF.

This clone was observed once. The chain employs TRBV6-5 and TRBJ1-4; D uncertain. The CDR3 sequence is 15 residues long. CDR1 and CDR2 (germline): MNHEY, SVGAGI. V shed 6 bases and J shed 0 bases, with 11 bases lying between them. CDR3 DNA sequence: TGTGCCAGCAGGGGCGCCGCTGCAACTAATGAAAAACTGTTTTTT. It yields the protein CASRGAAATNEKLFF.